There are many counts of the clone carrying this T cell receptor beta chain. Its specificity is not known. The source of the sample is a study of CD8 T cells in ankylosing spondylitis. Broader study findings: Reportedly, significant enrichment of disease-linked clones occurred in matched ankylosing spondylitis synovial fluid. A TCR beta motif made of roughly eight highly homologous variants seemed typical of ankylosing spondylitis blood. The disease-linked clones had a CD8+ phenotype and low blood frequencies. Some of the motif variants had earlier been found in reactive arthritis patients' fluid and blood.

The germline CDR1 and CDR2 sequences are SGHVS and FQNEAQ. V shed 5 bases and J 3 bases; nucleotides not matched to a gene: 5. The CDR3 is 15 amino acids. With molecular barcodes, quantitative 5'-RACE was used to make the TCR beta libraries. TCRdb itself ran the 5' RACE reads through MiXCR, one entry per CDR3 protein. The table lists approximately 550,000 distinct CDR3 sequences, about 13% of them singletons, with nearly 7% in the top ten. The sequencing sample was made of blood, either unsorted or a sorted T cell fraction (not recorded which). V is TRBV7-8 and J is TRBJ2-7, with 12 bases lining up with TRBD2. This receptor was obtained from a male donor with ankylosing spondylitis. CDR3 sequence (DNA): TGTGCCAGCAGCCTAGGACTAGCGGGGAACTACGAGCAGTACGTC. Protein sequence: CASSLGLAGNYEQYV.